The clone carrying this T cell receptor beta chain showed up just a few times. The antigen is undetermined. This sample is drawn from a study of blood T cells in healthy people across ages. For the second PCR, which ran for 7 to 11 cycles, a sample-barcoded 5' primer and a J-beta primer mix were used. TCRdb analysed the 5' RACE reads with MiXCR anew, one entry per CDR3 protein. The data contain about 670,000 distinct CDR3 sequences, approximately 40% of them seen just once; the ten biggest clones take up about 30%. Study-wide results and limits: Whereas aged donors had fewer naive CD4+ cells, long-lived donors had more of them and higher diversity.

The germline V gene encodes CDR1 SQVTM and CDR2 ANQGSEA. The CDR3 length is 16 residues. The V gene end was trimmed by 0 bases and the J gene end by 0 bases; junction bases not matched to a gene: 6. The V gene is TRBV29-1, the J gene TRBJ2-3; 7 nucleotides align to TRBD1. The receptor was derived from a man of 80 years or more in good health. The sample comprised blood. The CDR3 DNA reads as TGCAGCGTTGAAGACAGGGGGAGTCAGAGCACAGATACGCAGTATTTT. Translation gives CSVEDRGSQSTDTQYF.